The 18 T cell receptor beta chains below all came from one sample that was sequenced in a study of T cells in Graves' hyperthyroidism and ophthalmopathy. What was amplified from RNA transcripts were TCR beta CDR3 regions. Primed by the HTBI set, a first-round RT-PCR was run on the TCR CDR3. TCRdb itself ran the multiplex PCR reads through MiXCR, one entry per CDR3 protein. Of about 37,000 distinct CDR3 sequences listed, roughly 52% are singletons. The sequencing input was blood. The receptors stem from a man aged 35 to 55 with Graves' ophthalmopathy.

This chain joins TRBV20-1 and TRBJ1-4; 9 bases align to TRBD1. J was trimmed by 12 bases and V by 7 bases; bases with no gene match: 21. Looked up from germline, CDR1 is DFQATT and CDR2 is SNEGSKA (reference sequence). The CDR3 totals 16 residues. The CDR3 here is CSGGGRGGTGRQELFF. The CDR3 DNA is TGCAGTGGGGGGGGTCGGGGAGGGACAGGGAGGCAAGAACTGTTTTTT.

In its sample, this clonotype was seen many times. The CDR3 is CASSYPQGARYGYTF. The DNA of the CDR3 is TGTGCCAGCAGTTACCCCCAAGGGGCGAGATATGGCTACACCTTC. This chain joins TRBV6-6 and TRBJ1-2; D may be TRBD1 (5 bases). Germline assignment: CDR1 MNHNY and CDR2 SVGAGI (reference sequence). V dropped 2 bases and J dropped 5 bases, with 15 bases sitting between them. The CDR3 is 15 amino acids.

This clonotype came up many times. The V call is TRBV28, the J call TRBJ1-3; maybe TRBD1 (5 bases). With 0 bases removed from V and 11 bases from J, the gap between germline ends came to 14 bases. This CDR3 comprises 14 residues. Germline V CDR1 and CDR2: MDHEN, SYDVKM. DNA for the CDR3: TGTGCCAGCAGTTTATGGGGGCGCGGATACCCCATATATTTT. Its protein is CASSLWGRGYPIYF. Looking up the rest from reference TRBV28 and TRBJ1-3 gives the full variable domain: DVKVTQSSRYLVKRTGEKVFLECVQDMDHENMFWYRQDPGLGLRLIYFSYDVKMKEKGDIPEGYSVSREKKERFSLILESASTNQTSMYLCASSLWGRGYPIYFGEGSWLTVV.

There are many counts of this clonotype. The CDR3 DNA follows: TGTGCCAGTACCGTCAGGGCCCATGAAAAACTGTTTTTT. It encodes CASTVRAHEKLFF. J is TRBJ1-4 and V is TRBV19; possibly TRBD1 for D (5 bases). Germline CDR1 reads LNHDA; CDR2 reads SQIVND (reference sequence). This CDR3 contains 13 residues. The V end lost 7 bases, the J end lost 6 bases, and 12 bases lay between the germline ends.

Ten or more counts support this clonotype. The CDR3 region is CASSFIARQGTIYF. In nucleotides, the CDR3 is TGTGCCAGCAGCTTTATAGCACGTCAGGGCACCATATATTTT. This chain connects TRBV7-9 to TRBJ1-3, with D perhaps matching TRBD1 (5 bases). Trimming pared 3 bases from V and 9 bases from J, leaving 15 bases between. Germline assignment: CDR1 SEHNR and CDR2 FQNEAQ (reference sequence). The CDR3 consists of 14 residues.

Many counts were recorded for this clonotype. This sequence joins TRBV12-3 or TRBV12-4 and TRBJ2-2; D is undetermined. The V end lost 2 bases, the J end lost 7 bases, and 11 bases lay between the germline ends. This CDR3 is 14 amino acids long. As DNA, the CDR3 is TGTGCCAGCAGTTTAAATTTTCCCGTCGGGGAGCTGTTTTTT. Its translation: CASSLNFPVGELFF.

V is TRBV10-2 and J is TRBJ1-5; no reliable D call. V gave up 0 bases and J gave up 3 bases, with 9 bases separating them. The CDR3 length is 15 residues. Per germline, CDR1 WSHSY and CDR2 SAAADI. CDR3 DNA: TGCGCCAGCAGTGAGTCTCCCGGGAACAATCAGCCCCAGCATTTT. Protein: CASSESPGNNQPQHF.

This clonotype occurred many times. This chain connects TRBV28 to TRBJ2-3; unclear D gene. The germline V and J ends were trimmed by 6 bases and 0 bases, with 13 bases remaining between them. Germline-derived CDR1 and CDR2 are MDHEN and SYDVKM. The CDR3 is 15 amino acids. The CDR3 here is CASRRLDTSTDTQYF. The DNA of the CDR3 is TGTGCCAGCAGGAGACTTGACACTAGCACAGATACGCAGTATTTT.

The V gene is TRBV2, the J gene TRBJ2-1; 15 nucleotides align to TRBD2. The V gene end was trimmed by 6 bases and the J gene end by 10 bases; junction bases not matched to a gene: 13. The CDR3 consists of 17 residues. Germline CDR1 reads SNHLY; CDR2 reads FYNNEI. The CDR3 DNA reads as TGTGCCAGCAGACCAAAGGGGACTAGCGGGGGGTGGCGGGAGCAGTTCTTC. Protein product: CASRPKGTSGGWREQFF. Variable domain in full (rest from reference TRBV2 and TRBJ2-1): EPEVTQTPSHQVTQMGQEVILRCVPISNHLYFYWYRQILGQKVEFLVSFYNNEISEKSEIFDDQFSVERPDGSNFTLKIRSTKLEDSAMYFCASRPKGTSGGWREQFFGPGTRLTVL.

This clonotype has a count of ten or more. V and J are TRBV18 and TRBJ1-6; possibly TRBD1 for D (5 bases). The V and J ends lost 2 bases and 10 bases respectively, with 15 bases between them. CDR3 length equals 15 residues. Per germline, CDR1 KGHSH and CDR2 LQKENI. CDR3 DNA sequence: TGTGCCAGCTCACCAATGGGGACGGCCCGCTCACCCCTCCACTTT. Translating it yields CASSPMGTARSPLHF.

The V gene is TRBV5-3, the J gene TRBJ1-2; 8 bases map to TRBD1. TRBV5-3 is an ORF, with its function uncertain. Trimming cost V 8 bases and J 8 bases; bases outside gene matches: 11. The CDR3 contains 13 residues. The CDR3 nucleotides read TGTGCCAGCTCCGGGACAGGAAATCGGGGCTACACCTTC. This encodes CASSGTGNRGYTF.

This clonotype was seen many times. The chain has TRBV6-1 and TRBJ2-1; 8 bases fit TRBD2. Trimming removed 1 base from V and 5 bases from J; junction bases left unmatched: 4. Germline values: CDR1 MNHNS, CDR2 SASEGT. The CDR3 is 15 residues long. DNA of the CDR3: TGTGCCAGCAGTGAAGTGCGGGGGGATCACAATGAGCAGTTCTTC. Translated, it gives CASSEVRGDHNEQFF.

The rearrangement links TRBV4-1 to TRBJ2-5; D is undetermined. The CDR3 contains 16 residues. Germline loops: CDR1 MGHRA, CDR2 YSYEKL. Trimming took off 0 bases at V and 7 bases at J, with 18 bases between the two ends. This CDR3 is CASSQDRTADLGTQYF. The CDR3 DNA reads TGCGCCAGCAGCCAAGATCGAACAGCCGACCTGGGGACCCAGTACTTC.

V gene TRBV7-9 combines with J gene TRBJ2-1, with D maybe TRBD2 (6 bases). The V end lost 5 bases, the J end lost 12 bases, and 23 bases lay between the germline ends. In germline, CDR1 is SEHNR, CDR2 FQNEAQ (reference sequence). The CDR3 is 15 amino acids. DNA of the CDR3: TGTGCCAGCAGCCCCATGGCGGGAAGGTCAGATACGCAGTTCTTC. This codes for CASSPMAGRSDTQFF.

The genes are TRBV5-4 and TRBJ2-5; possibly TRBD1 for D (5 bases). V shed 5 bases and J shed 7 bases, with 12 bases lying between them. The CDR3 runs to 12 residues. Germline V gene data show CDR1 as SGHNT and CDR2 as YYREEE (reference sequence). The CDR3 DNA is TGTGCCAGCAGGTCAGGGCGGTCGACCCAGTACTTC. It encodes CASRSGRSTQYF. Together with reference TRBV5-4 and TRBJ2-5, the CDR3 gives the full variable domain: ETGVTQSPTHLIKTRGQQVTLRCSSQSGHNTVSWYQQALGQGPQFIFQYYREEENGRGNFPPRFSGLQFPNYSSELNVNALELDDSALYLCASRSGRSTQYFGPGTRLLVL.

V usage is TRBV7-6 and J usage is TRBJ2-6, with a tentative D call TRBD2 (6 bases). The germline gives CDR1 SGHVS, CDR2 FNYEAQ. This CDR3 contains 17 residues. Trimming removed 5 bases from V and 2 bases from J, with 16 bases in between. The CDR3 bases are TGTGCCAGCAGCCCGGGACTCAGGGTCACTGGGGCCAACGTCCTGACTTTC. Translating it yields CASSPGLRVTGANVLTF. The whole variable domain, filled in from reference TRBV7-6 and TRBJ2-6, reads GAGVSQSPRYKVTKRGQDVALRCDPISGHVSLYWYRQALGQGPEFLTYFNYEAQQDKSGLPNDRFSAERPEGSISTLTIQRTEQRDSAMYRCASSPGLRVTGANVLTFGAGSRLTVL.

The chain combines TRBV19 with TRBJ1-1; 7 bases align to TRBD1. CDR3 length: 16 residues. Germline CDR1 reads LNHDA; CDR2 reads SQIVND (reference sequence). Unmatched junction bases numbered 12, after V lost 4 bases and J lost 4 bases. CDR3 protein: CASSRTGQNQPTEAFF. The CDR3 nucleotides are TGTGCCAGTAGTAGGACGGGACAGAATCAGCCCACTGAAGCTTTCTTT. Variable domain in full (rest from reference TRBV19 and TRBJ1-1): DGGITQSPKYLFRKEGQNVTLSCEQNLNHDAMYWYRQDPGQGLRLIYYSQIVNDFQKGDIAEGYSVSREKKESFPLTVTSAQKNPTAFYLCASSRTGQNQPTEAFFGQGTRLTVV.

This chain connects TRBV19 to TRBJ2-7, with 12 bases aligning to TRBD1. V lost 7 bases and J lost 7; bases outside the gene matches: 11. Germline V gene data show CDR1 as LNHDA and CDR2 as SQIVND (reference sequence). This CDR3 contains 15 residues. The CDR3 nucleotides are TGTGCCAGTACCCTGGGACAGGGGGCCTTTCGGGAGCAGTACTTC. This encodes CASTLGQGAFREQYF.